Below, one TCR beta chain is given with its context. The antigen is undetermined. CD4+ cells were split into CD45RA+ naive and CD45RA-negative memory subsets. The sample originates from a study of shared clonotypes between healthy human individuals. Turning to the study itself: Those who served as donors were two women and three men between the ages of 18 and 49. The study's findings and limits: Shared across a handful of donors were approximately 5% of the naive CD4 clonotypes. Collection of samples was limited to blood; tissue repertoires likely differ.

Some clones are missing from TCRdb's copy, which holds only in-frame ones; the method was immunoSEQ multiplex PCR. In the table there are more than 1.2 million clones, approximately 98.5% of which are singletons. Trimming took 1 base from V and 6 from J, leaving 7 bases between them. CDR3 length: 12 residues. Germline V CDR1 and CDR2: ENHRY, SYGVKD. Material for sequencing was naive CD4+ T cells sorted from blood. The subset: CD45RA+ positively selected. The genes are TRBV10-3 and TRBJ2-7; D unclear. The receptor's source is a man aged 25 to 40 in good health. The CDR3 is CAISEWMSEQYF. CDR3 nucleotides: TGTGCCATCAGTGAGTGGATGAGCGAGCAGTACTTC.